This entry concerns a single T cell receptor beta chain. These data come from a study of blood T cell repertoires in COVID-19. Study at large: Specimens from acute and convalescent COVID-19 originated in the United States, Italy and Spain.

Source study methods: Quantification of nucleated cells was approximated via reference gene primer amplification. The assay was immunoSEQ multiplex PCR, and TCRdb's table has in-frame clones only and misses some. That table furnishes V, J and clone size, whereas the DNA furnished D and trimming. The sample holds around 310,000 clones, around nine tenths seen once. The germline V gene encodes CDR1 KGHDR and CDR2 SFDVKD. The CDR3 extends over 16 amino acids. Deletions cut 4 bases from V and 1 base from J, with 12 bases between. Participants were aged roughly 18 to 90 years, lived in about two dozen US areas, and enrolled virtually. Participant-given clinical history determined each cohort assignment.

The clonotype was recovered from a man aged 30 to 39 who had recovered from COVID-19. The gene calls are TRBV24-1 and TRBJ2-2, with D possibly TRBD1 on 5 matching bases. The sequenced sample was PBMCs or T cells enriched from blood (not recorded which). The CDR3 protein is CATSDSRTRNTGELFF. As DNA, the CDR3 is TGTGCCACCAGTGACTCCCGGACAAGGAACACCGGGGAGCTGTTTTTT.